This T cell receptor (beta chain) was observed in a study of T cell changes during pregnancy in multiple sclerosis (dated by TCRdb to the late 2010s). Concerning the study at large: The study examined how the T cell repertoire changed over the course of pregnancy in women with multiple sclerosis.

Library prep was done by the immunoSEQ multiplex PCR assay. In its TCRdb copy, this immuneACCESS table keeps in-frame sequences only and misses some clones. Where compared with another copy, unresolved V genes explain less than half of these, and the others have no known cause. The sample table records around 44,000 clones; about 90% of these occur just once. Less than 12% of the sample is taken by the ten largest. From a lookup of the germline V gene (reference sequence), CDR1 and CDR2 are SGHNT and YYREEE. From the cysteine up to the phenylalanine, the CDR3 has a length of 15 residues. The CDR3 DNA has 45 bases and is translated from base 1. Trimming leaves V shorter by 4 bases and J shorter by 7 bases, with the junction holding 5 bases beyond the gene matches. As for this clone: No cognate antigen has been identified for it. Base-call qualities are not available, and no considerably larger clone is one nucleotide away.

Recombination linked TRBV5-4 to TRBJ2-1; TRBD2 matches 13 bases in the middle. The receptor's source is a female donor with multiple sclerosis, enrolled in a pregnancy study. Sample: CD8+ T cells from peripheral blood mononuclear cells, taken in the first trimester of pregnancy. The CDR3 loop reads CASSRGLAGENEQFF. The nucleotides are TGTGCCAGCAGCCGCGGACTAGCGGGAGAAAATGAGCAGTTCTTC.